These 27 T cell receptor beta chains came from one sample sequenced in a study of control samples from healthy donors and cancer patients. Profiled with immunoSEQ multiplex PCR; TCRdb holds only in-frame clones, not every one. Here the sample spans approximately 150,000 clones, roughly 94% being singletons. Sequenced sample: blood. These receptors were obtained from a woman between 18 and 29 years old in good health.

The rearrangement links TRBV7-2 to TRBJ2-3, with TRBD2 matching over 10 bases. Trimming at V came to 3 bases and at J to 3 bases, leaving 0 bases not matched to a gene. The germline gives CDR1 SGHTA, CDR2 FQGNSA. The CDR3 contains 14 residues. CDR3 residues: CASSFSGGTDTQYF. CDR3 in DNA: TGTGCCAGCAGCTTTAGCGGGGGGACAGATACGCAGTATTTT.

The genes are TRBV5-1 and TRBJ2-7; possible D gene TRBD1, 5 bases. CDR1 SGHRS and CDR2 YFSETQ come from the germline V gene. The CDR3 covers 12 residues. V lost 4 bases and J 8 bases, leaving 13 bases between the germline ends. CDR3 sequence: CASSLQGDQQYF. As DNA, the CDR3 is TGCGCCAGCAGCCTTCAGGGTGATCAGCAGTACTTC.

To note about this clone: The conserved phenylalanine or tryptophan is not found at the CDR3 terminus, so this likely reflects a read error. J is TRBJ2-3 and V is TRBV11-3, with D possibly TRBD1 on 6 matching bases. V was clipped by 5 bases and J by 0 bases, with 9 bases between them. CDR1 and CDR2 from the germline V gene are SGHNT and YENEEA. CDR3 length equals 14 residues. DNA for the CDR3: TGTGCCAGCAGCCTTGACAGGAGCACAGATACGCAGTATCTT. Translation: CASSLDRSTDTQYL.

The gene calls are TRBV5-1 and TRBJ1-1, with no clear D. Germline-derived CDR1 and CDR2 are SGHRS and YFSETQ. There are 11 residues in the CDR3. V lost 1 base and J lost 10, with 8 bases in between. CDR3 coding DNA: TGCGCCAGCAGCTTGAAGGGAACAGCTTTCTTT. This encodes CASSLKGTAFF.

CDR3 protein: CARSYHRGVVEKLFF. CDR3 nucleotide sequence: TGTGCCAGAAGCTACCACAGGGGTGTAGTTGAAAAACTGTTTTTT. The chain combines TRBV7-5 with TRBJ1-4; the table's D gene call, TRBD1, was not cross checked with the DNA. TRBV7-5 is termed a pseudogene. CDR3 length: 15 amino acids.

This sequence joins TRBV5-6 and TRBJ1-6, with D hard to call. V was pared by 1 base and J by 7 bases, with 15 bases between. The germline V gene encodes CDR1 SGHDT and CDR2 YYEEEE. The CDR3 contains 16 residues. The CDR3 DNA reads TGTGCCAGCAGCTTGATGTTGTGGGAAAACAATTCACCCCTCCACTTT. This codes for CASSLMLWENNSPLHF.

This clone was picked up one time. The V gene is TRBV12-3 or TRBV12-4, the J gene TRBJ1-1; maybe TRBD1 (5 bases). Trimming shortened V by 5 bases and J by 5 bases, and 6 bases separated the two germline ends. The CDR3 spans 11 residues. CDR3 residues: CASSGATEAFF. The CDR3 nucleotides read TGTGCCAGCAGTGGGGCGACTGAAGCTTTCTTT.

The chain uses TRBV4-1 and TRBJ2-7, with D possibly being TRBD2 (5 bases). The CDR3 runs to 17 residues. Per the germline V gene, CDR1 is MGHRA and CDR2 is YSYEKL. Trimming took 3 bases from V and 3 from J, leaving 21 bases between them. The CDR3 nucleotides are TGCGCCAGCAGCCATCCTCCGGGGAGCGGAGATTTCTACGAGCAGTACTTC. Protein product: CASSHPPGSGDFYEQYF.

The gene calls are TRBV6-6 and TRBJ1-5; D remains unclear. The V gene lost 2 bases and the J gene lost 1 base, with 9 bases spanning the gap. This CDR3 is built from 15 residues. Germline V gives CDR1 MNHNY, CDR2 SVGAGI (reference sequence). CDR3 in amino acids: CASSYPGGSNQPQHF. For the CDR3, the DNA is TGTGCCAGCAGTTACCCCGGAGGGAGCAATCAGCCCCAGCATTTT.

This clone was counted once. The chain employs TRBV4-1 and TRBJ1-1; the D is unclear. CDR3 length: 15 amino acids. CDR1 is MGHRA, CDR2 YSYEKL, per germline. The V end was cut by 1 base, the J end by 3 bases, with 12 bases between. CDR3 in DNA: TGCGCCAGCAGCCAAGGTCTCGAGTGGTACACTGAAGCTTTCTTT. This gives the protein CASSQGLEWYTEAFF.

The rearrangement uses TRBV9 and TRBJ2-1, with TRBD2 identical over 7 bases. The length of the CDR3 is 16 residues. V dropped 0 bases and J dropped 4; count of bases not matched to a gene: 7. CDR1 and CDR2 from the germline V gene are SGDLS and YYNGEE. This chain's CDR3 is CASSVGASGLYNEQFF. The CDR3 DNA follows: TGTGCCAGCAGCGTAGGGGCTAGCGGCCTTTACAATGAGCAGTTCTTC.

The chain links TRBV10-3 to TRBJ2-5, with 7 bases identical to TRBD2. The length of the CDR3 is 14 residues. Trimming took 2 bases from V and 5 from J; bases not matched to a gene: 5. CDR1 is ENHRY, CDR2 SYGVKD, per germline. The CDR3 protein is CAISESQGGETQYF. DNA of the CDR3: TGTGCCATCAGTGAGAGTCAGGGAGGGGAGACCCAGTACTTC.

V gene TRBV4-2 combines with J gene TRBJ1-1; the match to TRBD1 covers 7 bases. With V trimmed by 0 bases and J by 5 bases, 9 bases remained unmatched. This CDR3 is 16 amino acids long. CDR1 and CDR2 from the germline V gene are LGHNA and YNFKEQ. This chain's CDR3 is CASSQDDPGGKTEAFF. DNA of the CDR3: TGTGCCAGCAGCCAAGATGATCCAGGGGGGAAGACTGAAGCTTTCTTT.

This chain links TRBV27 with TRBJ2-7, with 8 bases lining up with TRBD2. CDR3 length: 15 amino acids. Trimming removed 4 bases from V and 0 bases from J; junction bases left unmatched: 5. The germline V gene has CDR1 MNHEY and CDR2 SMNVEV (reference sequence). In DNA form, the CDR3 reads TGTGCCAGCAGTTCTGCGCGGGGGGCCTCCTACGAGCAGTACTTC. Amino acids: CASSSARGASYEQYF.

The chain has TRBV7-2 and TRBJ2-5; TRBD1 aligns across 8 bases. Trimming at V came to 5 bases and at J to 6 bases, leaving 8 bases not matched to a gene. Germline CDR1 reads SGHTA; CDR2 reads FQGNSA. The length of the CDR3 is 14 residues. The CDR3 sequence: CASSLRTGMKTQYF. DNA for the CDR3: TGTGCCAGCAGCCTCCGGACAGGGATGAAGACCCAGTACTTC.

The chain employs TRBV2 and TRBJ1-2, with D perhaps matching TRBD1 (5 bases). Germline lookup yields CDR1 SNHLY and CDR2 FYNNEI. The germline V and J ends were trimmed by 2 bases and 7 bases, with 14 bases remaining between them. This CDR3 is 14 amino acids long. The CDR3 DNA is TGTGCCAGCAGTGAATTGAGAGTTGGGGGTGGCTACACCTTC. Translation gives CASSELRVGGGYTF.

The chain is built from TRBV7-9 and TRBJ1-4, with TRBD1 matching 7 bases. CDR1 is SEHNR, CDR2 FQNEAQ, per germline (reference sequence). The CDR3 extends over 15 amino acids. The ends lost 3 bases at V and 8 bases at J; junction bases unmatched: 9. The CDR3: CASSFNRGSTEKLFF. In DNA, the CDR3 is TGTGCCAGCAGCTTTAACAGGGGTAGTACCGAAAAACTGTTTTTT.

This clone showed up just a few times. The chain joins TRBV4-2 to TRBJ1-3; 9 bases line up with TRBD1. The CDR3 consists of 16 residues. Unmatched junction bases numbered 7, after V lost 0 bases and J lost 7 bases. CDR1 is LGHNA, CDR2 YNFKEQ, per germline. CDR3 nucleotide sequence: TGTGCCAGCAGCCAAGATGAGACAGGGGGTTCGAACACCATATATTTT. This gives the protein CASSQDETGGSNTIYF.

The chain employs TRBV7-9 and TRBJ1-3; no reliable D call. The CDR3 is 13 residues long. Germline CDR1 SEHNR, CDR2 FQNEAQ (reference sequence). The ends were cut back, 5 bases at V and 0 bases at J, with 5 bases in the middle. This CDR3 is CASSQSSGNTIYF. DNA of the CDR3: TGTGCCAGCAGCCAGAGCTCTGGAAACACCATATATTTT.

The rearrangement uses TRBV7-2 and TRBJ2-7; D gene uncertain. V was shortened by 2 bases and J by 4 bases, with 6 bases between the two germline ends. There are 12 residues in the CDR3. Germline-derived CDR1 and CDR2 are SGHTA and FQGNSA. The DNA of the CDR3 is TGTGCCAGCAGCTTATCGGCTTACGAGCAGTACTTC. Its translation is CASSLSAYEQYF.

The chain joins TRBV18 to TRBJ2-5, with 7 bases fitting TRBD2. CDR3 size: 14 residues. V was clipped by 4 bases and J by 4 bases; unmatched bases: 6. The germline V gene has CDR1 KGHSH and CDR2 LQKENI. The chain's CDR3 is CASSRGTTPETQYF. CDR3 nucleotides: TGTGCCAGCTCACGGGGGACTACCCCAGAGACCCAGTACTTC.

V usage is TRBV15 and J usage is TRBJ1-5; 9 nucleotides match TRBD1. J was trimmed by 6 bases and V by 1 base; bases with no gene match: 10. The CDR3 totals 17 residues. Looked up from germline, CDR1 is LNHNV and CDR2 is YYDKDF (reference sequence). CDR3 amino acids: CATSRAKVPGQGQPQHF. CDR3 in DNA: TGTGCCACCAGCAGAGCCAAGGTCCCGGGACAGGGTCAGCCCCAGCATTTT. The full variable domain, completed using reference TRBV15 and TRBJ1-5, is DAMVIQNPRYQVTQFGKPVTLSCSQTLNHNVMYWYQQKSSQAPKLLFHYYDKDFNNEADTPDNFQSRRPNTSFCFLDIRSPGLGDTAMYLCATSRAKVPGQGQPQHFGDGTRLSIL.

The rearrangement uses TRBV7-2 and TRBJ2-3; D gene unclear. Germline lookup yields CDR1 SGHTA and CDR2 FQGNSA. Trimming shortened V by 6 bases and J by 3 bases, and 13 bases separated the two germline ends. The CDR3 spans 14 residues. The CDR3 region has the DNA TGTGCCAGCAGTGATTACCCTGGTACAGATACGCAGTATTTT. Translation gives CASSDYPGTDTQYF.

Note on this clone: A junction boundary mismatches the germline segment, possibly from a read error. The rearrangement uses TRBV19 and TRBJ2-1; 9 positions agree with TRBD2. Germline V gives CDR1 LNHDA, CDR2 SQIVND (reference sequence). This CDR3 is built from 15 residues. The CDR3 protein is CASSVSGTSPNQQFF. Written as DNA, the CDR3 is TGTGCCAGTAGTGTCTCAGGGACTAGCCCCAATCAGCAGTTCTTC.

The J gene is TRBJ2-1, the V gene TRBV2, with 8 bases fitting TRBD2. The CDR3 length is 16 residues. The germline V gene encodes CDR1 SNHLY and CDR2 FYNNEI. The junction had 9 bases not matched to a gene; V was cut back by 7 bases and J by 1 base. The CDR3 DNA reads TGTGCCAGCACTCACAGACTAGCGCCTTCCTACAATGAGCAGTTCTTC. Protein product: CASTHRLAPSYNEQFF.

Only a few counts were recorded for this clone. The V gene is TRBV19, the J gene TRBJ1-6; D remains unclear. Germline-derived CDR1 and CDR2 are LNHDA and SQIVND (reference sequence). Trimming removed 2 bases at V and 9 bases at J, with 14 bases between. This CDR3 region has 15 residues. CDR3 region: CASSIRIDLGSPLHF. The CDR3 DNA sequence: TGTGCCAGTAGTATAAGAATCGACCTTGGTTCACCCCTCCACTTT.

The rearrangement joins TRBV15 to TRBJ1-1, with a weak D call TRBD1 (6 bases). Per germline, CDR1 LNHNV and CDR2 YYDKDF (reference sequence). This CDR3 region has 14 residues. V lost 5 bases to trimming and J lost 4 bases, with 14 bases between them. The CDR3 region is CATSPRGPGTEAFF. The DNA of the CDR3 is TGTGCCACCAGCCCCAGGGGCCCCGGCACTGAAGCTTTCTTT.